This T cell receptor (beta chain) was profiled in a study of cytomegalovirus exposure and HLA in healthy donors. The CDR3 spans 11 residues. The germline V gene encodes CDR1 SQVTM and CDR2 ANQGSEA. V lost 4 bases and J lost 9, with 10 bases in between. Vbeta (60) and Jbeta (13) primers were used in the PCR. Assay used: immunoSEQ multiplex PCR; TCRdb lists only in-frame clones, some missing. The sample has 210,000 or so clones, 70% to 80% seen once. This TCR was recovered from a woman aged 55-70 years in good health and CMV-seropositive. The material sequenced was PBMCs. This chain joins TRBV29-1 and TRBJ2-1; D possibly corresponds to TRBD2 (5 bases). The CDR3 is CSVVRGIEQFF. CDR3 coding DNA: TGCAGCGTTGTACGGGGTATTGAGCAGTTCTTC.